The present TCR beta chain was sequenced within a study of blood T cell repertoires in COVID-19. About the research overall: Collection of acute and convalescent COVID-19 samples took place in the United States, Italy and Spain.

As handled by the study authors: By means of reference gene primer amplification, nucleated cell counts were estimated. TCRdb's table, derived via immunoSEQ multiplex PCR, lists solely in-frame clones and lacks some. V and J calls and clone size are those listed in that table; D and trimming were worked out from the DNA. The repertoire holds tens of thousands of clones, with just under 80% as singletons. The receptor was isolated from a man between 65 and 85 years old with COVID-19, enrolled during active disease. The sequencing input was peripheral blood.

CDR3 coding DNA: TGTGCCAGCAGCCAAGATTGGCAGGGGGCGATGAACACTGAAGCTTTCTTT. The encoded protein is CASSQDWQGAMNTEAFF. V is TRBV14 and J is TRBJ1-1; 8 bases fit TRBD1. V dropped 0 bases and J dropped 0; count of bases not matched to a gene: 6. The germline CDR1 and CDR2 sequences are SGHDN and FVKESK. The CDR3 is 17 amino acids.